The rows below give T cell receptor beta chains drawn from one sample of a study of cytomegalovirus exposure and HLA in healthy donors. Measured with immunoSEQ multiplex PCR; TCRdb has only the in-frame clones, and not every one. The table lists about 78,000 clones, around 70% of them singletons. The sample consisted of PBMCs. Receptors were obtained from a woman aged 40-49 years in good health and CMV-seropositive. The CDR3 runs from the conserved cysteine through the conserved F or W. The order of the fields is D gene, clone size, J gene, V gene, CDR3 DNA, CDR3 protein. A D gene is named only where the DNA matches it firmly. The size entry is marked missing in some rows and otherwise reads once, few, many or a size class.

d_call: TRBD1; clone_size: NA; j_call: TRBJ2-7; v_call: TRBV2; cdr3_nt: TGTGCCACAGCCGAGACAGGGTCCTACGAGCAGTACTTC; cdr3_aa: CATAETGSYEQYF
d_call: NA; clone_size: once; j_call: TRBJ1-2; v_call: TRBV6-5; cdr3_nt: TGTGCCAGCAGTTCCCCTATTTGGGGCTACACCTTC; cdr3_aa: CASSSPIWGYTF
d_call: TRBD1; clone_size: few; j_call: TRBJ2-3; v_call: TRBV10-1; cdr3_nt: TGCGCCAGCAGTGGGACAGGGGAAATTTTCACAGATACGCAGTATTTT; cdr3_aa: CASSGTGEIFTDTQYF
d_call: NA; clone_size: NA; j_call: TRBJ2-7; v_call: TRBV21-1; cdr3_nt: TGTGCCAGCGGGGAGCGGCTCTGCTACGAGCAGTACTTC; cdr3_aa: CASGERLCYEQYF
d_call: NA; clone_size: NA; j_call: TRBJ2-7; v_call: TRBV7-2; cdr3_nt: TGTGCCAGCAGCTTAGTGGCAGGGGTTGAGCAGTACTTC; cdr3_aa: CASSLVAGVEQYF
d_call: NA; clone_size: NA; j_call: TRBJ2-7; v_call: TRBV29-1; cdr3_nt: TGCAGCGTTGCCCCAGGGGCGGGCGAGCAGTACTTC; cdr3_aa: CSVAPGAGEQYF
d_call: NA; clone_size: NA; j_call: TRBJ1-3; v_call: TRBV7-9; cdr3_nt: TGTGCCAGCAGCCAACTACAGGGCTCTGGAAACACCATATATTTT; cdr3_aa: CASSQLQGSGNTIYF
d_call: TRBD1; clone_size: NA; j_call: TRBJ2-7; v_call: TRBV6-6; cdr3_nt: TGTGCCAGCAGTTACTCGACGGGACAGGCTTCCTACGAGCAGTACTTC; cdr3_aa: CASSYSTGQASYEQYF
d_call: NA; clone_size: NA; j_call: TRBJ2-6; v_call: TRBV2; cdr3_nt: TGTGCCAGCAGTGAGCACAGCCCAGAAGGGGCTGGGGCCAACGTCCTGACTTTC; cdr3_aa: CASSEHSPEGAGANVLTF
d_call: NA; clone_size: once; j_call: TRBJ1-2; v_call: TRBV30; cdr3_nt: TGTGCCTGGAGTACCTACCACATCTCCGGGACAAGTTATGGCTACACCTTC; cdr3_aa: CAWSTYHISGTSYGYTF
d_call: NA; clone_size: NA; j_call: TRBJ2-3; v_call: TRBV7-2; cdr3_nt: TGTGCCAGCAGCGGAGGCTTATCGTCGGATACGCAGTATTTT; cdr3_aa: CASSGGLSSDTQYF
d_call: TRBD1; clone_size: once; j_call: TRBJ2-1; v_call: TRBV5-1; cdr3_nt: TGCGCCAGCAGTTACAGGGGCCCCCTCGGCAATGAGCAGTTCTTC; cdr3_aa: CASSYRGPLGNEQFF
d_call: TRBD2; clone_size: NA; j_call: TRBJ2-3; v_call: TRBV5-6; cdr3_nt: TGTGCCAGCAGCCGGACTAGCGGGAACACAGATACGCAGTATTTT; cdr3_aa: CASSRTSGNTDTQYF
d_call: NA; clone_size: few; j_call: TRBJ1-3; v_call: TRBV25-1; cdr3_nt: TGTGCCAGCAGTGGCCGGGGCCCTGGGGGGGCCACCATATATTTT; cdr3_aa: CASSGRGPGGATIYF
d_call: NA; clone_size: NA; j_call: TRBJ1-1; v_call: TRBV5-1; cdr3_nt: TGCGCCAGCAGCTCTCAGGGAAACACTGAAGCTTTCTTT; cdr3_aa: CASSSQGNTEAFF
d_call: TRBD1; clone_size: NA; j_call: TRBJ2-7; v_call: TRBV27; cdr3_nt: TGTGCCAGCAGTTTACTCGGGACAGGGCACGAGCAGTACTTC; cdr3_aa: CASSLLGTGHEQYF
d_call: TRBD1; clone_size: NA; j_call: TRBJ1-4; v_call: TRBV28; cdr3_nt: TGTGCCAGCAGTTTGCCTAGACAGGGGAGGCCGGATGAAAAACTGTTTTTT; cdr3_aa: CASSLPRQGRPDEKLFF
d_call: TRBD1; clone_size: NA; j_call: TRBJ2-6; v_call: TRBV6-5; cdr3_nt: TGTGCCAGCAGCCAAGGGGGCACTGGGGCCAACGTCCTGACTTTC; cdr3_aa: CASSQGGTGANVLTF
d_call: NA; clone_size: NA; j_call: TRBJ2-7; v_call: TRBV9; cdr3_nt: TGTGCCAGCAGCGTGCGGCTAGACTACGAGCAGTACTTC; cdr3_aa: CASSVRLDYEQYF
d_call: TRBD2; clone_size: NA; j_call: TRBJ2-5; v_call: TRBV19; cdr3_nt: TGTGCCAGTACCCAGTCCGGGGGGGGCGAGACCCAGTACTTC; cdr3_aa: CASTQSGGGETQYF
d_call: NA; clone_size: NA; j_call: TRBJ1-1; v_call: TRBV10-3; cdr3_nt: TGTGCCATCAGTGGTGACGGACAGAAAGCTTTCTTT; cdr3_aa: CAISGDGQKAFF
d_call: NA; clone_size: NA; j_call: TRBJ1-6; v_call: TRBV27; cdr3_nt: TGTGCCAGCAGCAGGTTGGGGGGTAATTCACCCCTCCACTTT; cdr3_aa: CASSRLGGNSPLHF
d_call: TRBD1; clone_size: NA; j_call: TRBJ1-1; v_call: TRBV4-1; cdr3_nt: TGCGCCAGCAGCCAAGAGTGGGACAGGTACACTGAAGCTTTCTTT; cdr3_aa: CASSQEWDRYTEAFF
d_call: NA; clone_size: NA; j_call: TRBJ2-7; v_call: TRBV27; cdr3_nt: TGTGCCAGCAGGGCGGGACAGAGCTACGAGCAGTACTTC; cdr3_aa: CASRAGQSYEQYF
d_call: NA; clone_size: NA; j_call: TRBJ1-1; v_call: TRBV4-3; cdr3_nt: TGCGCCAGCAGGGTGGGGGGGGCGAGCACTGAAGCTTTCTTT; cdr3_aa: CASRVGGASTEAFF
d_call: NA; clone_size: NA; j_call: TRBJ2-5; v_call: TRBV5-8; cdr3_nt: TGTGCCAGCAGCTTTTTCACTAGGCAAGAGACCCAGTACTTC; cdr3_aa: CASSFFTRQETQYF
d_call: TRBD1; clone_size: many; j_call: TRBJ1-2; v_call: TRBV7-8; cdr3_nt: TGTGCCAGCAGCTTAGCGTCCCAGGGACAGGGTGGCTACACCTTC; cdr3_aa: CASSLASQGQGGYTF
d_call: TRBD1; clone_size: NA; j_call: TRBJ1-1; v_call: TRBV30; cdr3_nt: TGTGCCTGGAGTGTTTCAGGGGGCACTGAAGCTTTCTTT; cdr3_aa: CAWSVSGGTEAFF
d_call: TRBD1; clone_size: NA; j_call: TRBJ1-1; v_call: TRBV5-4; cdr3_nt: TGTGCCAGCAGCGAGGACAGGGGTGATGTAGCTTTCTTT; cdr3_aa: CASSEDRGDVAFF
d_call: NA; clone_size: NA; j_call: TRBJ1-1; v_call: TRBV21-1; cdr3_nt: TGTGCCAGCAGCGAGCCCCCAAACAGGGGAGGATCCACTGAAGCTTTCTTT; cdr3_aa: CASSEPPNRGGSTEAFF
d_call: TRBD1; clone_size: few; j_call: TRBJ2-5; v_call: TRBV15; cdr3_nt: TGTGCCACCAGCAGAGGTCAGGGGGCAGGGGAGACCCAGTACTTC; cdr3_aa: CATSRGQGAGETQYF
d_call: TRBD1; clone_size: once; j_call: TRBJ2-1; v_call: TRBV4-2; cdr3_nt: TGTGCCAGCAGCCAAGACGGGACAGAATACAATGAGCAGTTCTTC; cdr3_aa: CASSQDGTEYNEQFF
d_call: TRBD1; clone_size: few; j_call: TRBJ1-6; v_call: TRBV7-2; cdr3_nt: TGTGCCAGCAGCATGGGACAGTTGAATTCACCCCTCCACTTT; cdr3_aa: CASSMGQLNSPLHF
d_call: NA; clone_size: NA; j_call: TRBJ2-7; v_call: TRBV29-1; cdr3_nt: TGCAGCGTCCAGACTTTCTACGAGCAGTACTTC; cdr3_aa: CSVQTFYEQYF
d_call: TRBD1; clone_size: NA; j_call: TRBJ1-1; v_call: TRBV27; cdr3_nt: TGTGCCAGCAGCCGGGACAGGGGGTTCGGGCGGGACACTGAAGCTTTCTTT; cdr3_aa: CASSRDRGFGRDTEAFF
d_call: NA; clone_size: NA; j_call: TRBJ1-2; v_call: TRBV2; cdr3_nt: TGTGCCAGCAGTGAAGGGGCGAGTCACTATGGCTACACCTTC; cdr3_aa: CASSEGASHYGYTF
d_call: NA; clone_size: once; j_call: TRBJ2-2; v_call: TRBV25-1; cdr3_nt: TGTGCCAGCAGTGATCGGGGGGCCTCGAACACCGGGGAGCTGTTTTTT; cdr3_aa: CASSDRGASNTGELFF
d_call: NA; clone_size: once; j_call: TRBJ2-1; v_call: TRBV11-2; cdr3_nt: TGTGCCAGCAGCCTCGGACTGAATAATGAGCAGTTCTTC; cdr3_aa: CASSLGLNNEQFF
d_call: TRBD1; clone_size: NA; j_call: TRBJ1-5; v_call: TRBV7-2; cdr3_nt: TGTGCCAGCAGCTTGGGGACAGGGGGTACTCAGCCCCAGCATTTT; cdr3_aa: CASSLGTGGTQPQHF
d_call: NA; clone_size: NA; j_call: TRBJ1-4; v_call: TRBV5-1; cdr3_nt: TGCGCCAGCAGCTCGACAACAACTAATGAAAAACTGTTTTTT; cdr3_aa: CASSSTTTNEKLFF
d_call: NA; clone_size: once; j_call: TRBJ1-3; v_call: TRBV18; cdr3_nt: TGTGCCAGCTCCCCCGGGTCTGGAAACACCATATATTTT; cdr3_aa: CASSPGSGNTIYF
d_call: NA; clone_size: NA; j_call: TRBJ2-3; v_call: TRBV6-5; cdr3_nt: TGTGCCAGCAGTTACCAAAGCGGGAGCACAGATACGCAGTATTTT; cdr3_aa: CASSYQSGSTDTQYF
d_call: NA; clone_size: NA; j_call: TRBJ1-2; v_call: TRBV6-5; cdr3_nt: TGTGCCAGCGGGTTCAAGAATAGCCCGTGGGGCTACCCCTTC; cdr3_aa: CASGFKNSPWGYPF
d_call: NA; clone_size: NA; j_call: TRBJ2-7; v_call: TRBV9; cdr3_nt: TGTGCCAGCAGCCCAACGTTTACGGGTGAGCAGTACTTC; cdr3_aa: CASSPTFTGEQYF
d_call: TRBD1; clone_size: NA; j_call: TRBJ1-1; v_call: TRBV5-1; cdr3_nt: TGCGCCAGCAGCTTGGCTAAACGCTCCGGGACAGACAACACTGAAGCTTTCTTT; cdr3_aa: CASSLAKRSGTDNTEAFF
d_call: NA; clone_size: NA; j_call: TRBJ1-1; v_call: TRBV30; cdr3_nt: TGTGCCTGGAGTCCGGGAGCTGAAGCTTTCTTT; cdr3_aa: CAWSPGAEAFF
d_call: TRBD1; clone_size: NA; j_call: TRBJ2-5; v_call: TRBV5-4; cdr3_nt: TGTGCCAGCAGCTCCAGGGGGAAGATGAAGTACCAAGAGACCCAGTACTTC; cdr3_aa: CASSSRGKMKYQETQYF
d_call: NA; clone_size: NA; j_call: TRBJ1-5; v_call: TRBV30; cdr3_nt: TGTGCCTGGAGTGTTACGGGGGATCAGCCCCAGCATTTT; cdr3_aa: CAWSVTGDQPQHF
d_call: NA; clone_size: once; j_call: TRBJ2-7; v_call: TRBV18; cdr3_nt: TGTGCCAGCTCACCCCCGACGACAAACTACGAGCAGTACTTC; cdr3_aa: CASSPPTTNYEQYF
d_call: TRBD2; clone_size: NA; j_call: TRBJ2-5; v_call: TRBV7-3; cdr3_nt: TGTGCCAGCAGCTTCGACCGGCGGGGGGCCCAGTACTTC; cdr3_aa: CASSFDRRGAQYF
d_call: NA; clone_size: few; j_call: TRBJ1-5; v_call: TRBV30; cdr3_nt: TGTGCCTGGAGTGTGAGGGGCAATCAGCCCCAGCATTTT; cdr3_aa: CAWSVRGNQPQHF
d_call: TRBD1; clone_size: NA; j_call: TRBJ1-2; v_call: TRBV7-9; cdr3_nt: TGTTCCAGCAGCCATCCATGGGCGTCAGGGGGTAACTATGGCTACACCTTC; cdr3_aa: CSSSHPWASGGNYGYTF
d_call: TRBD1; clone_size: NA; j_call: TRBJ1-4; v_call: TRBV28; cdr3_nt: TGTGCCAGCAGCGAGTTGCGGACAGGGTTGTTCCCAATTAATGAAAAACTGTTTTTT; cdr3_aa: CASSELRTGLFPINEKLFF
d_call: NA; clone_size: NA; j_call: TRBJ1-2; v_call: TRBV5-1; cdr3_nt: TGCGCCAGCAGCCCGTCCCAGGGGTCGACGAGGGGCTACACCTTC; cdr3_aa: CASSPSQGSTRGYTF
d_call: NA; clone_size: few; j_call: TRBJ1-3; v_call: TRBV5-5; cdr3_nt: TGTGCCAGCAGCCTCAACAGGGTATTCGGAAACACCATATATTTT; cdr3_aa: CASSLNRVFGNTIYF